The 11 T cell receptor beta chains given below trace back to one sample, sequenced in a study of blood T cell repertoires in COVID-19 (dated by TCRdb to about 2020). The method behind the library was the immunoSEQ multiplex PCR assay. The source is immuneACCESS, and TCRdb retained only in-frame sequences with V and J called. Part of the clones is not carried over; for the studies checked, unresolved V genes explain less than half of this, and the remainder is unexplained. For this sample the table gives 200,000 to 250,000 clones, of which around nine tenths were detected only once. The ten largest clones take up roughly 7.2% of the sample. Sequenced material: PBMCs or T cells enriched from blood (not recorded which). The receptor set was obtained from a man aged 30-40 years in a cohort exposed to, infected with or recovered from COVID-19 (not recorded which).

The chain links TRBV14 to TRBJ2-3, with a possible D match to TRBD1 (6 bases). This CDR3 contains 15 residues. Germline CDR1 reads SGHDN; CDR2 reads FVKESK. The ends were cut back, 3 bases at V and 4 bases at J, with 14 bases in the middle. Here the CDR3 reads CASSHLTGRPDTQYF. DNA of the CDR3: TGTGCCAGCAGCCACCTGACAGGCCGCCCAGATACGCAGTATTTT.

The rearrangement links TRBV2 to TRBJ2-4; TRBD2 is a possible D gene (5 bases). This CDR3 region has 13 residues. V was cut by 2 bases and J by 8 bases, with 10 bases left in between. Germline values: CDR1 SNHLY, CDR2 FYNNEI. The CDR3 coding sequence is TGTGCCAGCAGTGAACGTCGGGGTGACATTCAGTACTTC. Protein: CASSERRGDIQYF.

This chain uses TRBV4-1 with TRBJ2-3; 9 positions agree with TRBD2. The V and J ends lost 4 bases and 13 bases, in that order; junction bases with no gene match: 12. Germline-derived CDR1 and CDR2 are MGHRA and YSYEKL. The CDR3 consists of 14 residues. CDR3 sequence (DNA): TGCGCCAGCAGCCCGATGCGGGAGGGCTTCCTGGAGTATTTT. Encoded protein: CASSPMREGFLEYF.

This sequence joins TRBV23-1 and TRBJ1-2; the match to TRBD1 covers 7 bases. TRBV23-1 is annotated as an ORF whose role is uncertain. Trimming removed 3 bases from V and 8 bases from J; junction bases left unmatched: 12. The CDR3 sequence is 15 residues long. The CDR3 sequence: CASSQRYRGEDGYTF. CDR3 in DNA: TGCGCCAGCAGTCAGCGGTACAGGGGCGAGGACGGCTACACCTTC.

The rearrangement uses TRBV7-6 and TRBJ1-3; 8 nucleotides agree with TRBD1. The CDR3 is made up of 18 amino acids. V was pared by 5 bases and J by 7 bases, with 19 bases of the junction left unmatched. CDR1 and CDR2 (germline): SGHVS, FNYEAQ. The CDR3 DNA reads as TGTGCCAGCAGCCCTATTGTAGGGGGTGCGACAGGGGTGAACACCATATATTTT. Amino acids: CASSPIVGGATGVNTIYF.

This chain joins TRBV6-5 and TRBJ1-1, with D possibly being TRBD1 (5 bases). Germline V gives CDR1 MNHEY, CDR2 SVGAGI. V was shortened by 0 bases and J by 8 bases, with 10 bases between the two germline ends. This CDR3 comprises 13 residues. CDR3 amino acids: CASSYSEGAEAFF. The DNA for the CDR3 is TGTGCCAGCAGTTACTCGGAAGGGGCGGAAGCTTTCTTT.

The J gene is TRBJ2-1, the V gene TRBV7-9, with D tentatively TRBD2 (7 bases). The CDR3 covers 14 residues. In germline, CDR1 is SEHNR, CDR2 FQNEAQ (reference sequence). Between the trimmed V and J ends, which lost 1 base and 10 bases, there was a span of 14 bases. The CDR3 nucleotides are TGTGCCAGCAGCTTAGACTTACAGGGAGGGGAGCAGTTCTTC. Translation gives CASSLDLQGGEQFF.

The chain combines TRBV5-1 with TRBJ2-1, with a weak D call TRBD2 (6 bases). V shed 0 bases and J shed 4 bases, with 8 bases lying between them. Germline V gives CDR1 SGHRS, CDR2 YFSETQ. The CDR3 runs to 14 residues. The CDR3 DNA sequence: TGCGCCAGCAGCTTGGGGCGGGAATACAATGAGCAGTTCTTC. Residues: CASSLGREYNEQFF.

The chain joins TRBV4-1 to TRBJ1-2; D may be TRBD1 (5 bases). The V end was cut by 5 bases, the J end by 1 base, with 11 bases between. CDR3 length equals 14 residues. Germline V gene sequence: CDR1 MGHRA, CDR2 YSYEKL. The CDR3 loop reads CASSSGGGNYGYTF. The CDR3 bases are TGCGCCAGCAGCTCCGGGGGGGGTAACTATGGCTACACCTTC.

The chain couples TRBV6-5 to TRBJ1-1; D possibly corresponds to TRBD1 (5 bases). Trimming removed 8 bases at V and 5 bases at J, with 12 bases between. The CDR3 runs 12 residues. In germline, CDR1 is MNHEY, CDR2 SVGAGI. CDR3: CASWKGTTEAFF. The CDR3 region has the DNA TGTGCCAGCTGGAAAGGGACTACTGAAGCTTTCTTT.

V is TRBV9 and J is TRBJ2-6, with a weak D call TRBD2 (5 bases). Trimming took 5 bases from V and 4 from J, leaving 10 bases between them. The CDR3 is 14 residues long. Germline CDR1 reads SGDLS; CDR2 reads YYNGEE. The CDR3 bases are TGTGCCAGCAGACTAGGGCCAGGGGCCAACGTCCTGACTTTC. This encodes CASRLGPGANVLTF.